Reported below is one T cell receptor (beta chain). The sample comes from a study of type 1 regulatory T cells. Looking at the study overall: T-allo10 is an in vitro-generated, Tr1-enriched CD4 T cell product specific for alloantigen.

Using its own MiXCR run on the reads, TCRdb lists one record per CDR3 protein. The sample carries around 88,000 distinct CDR3 sequences, around a third recorded once. Per germline, CDR1 GTSNPN and CDR2 SVGIG (reference sequence). The length of the CDR3 is 18 residues. Trimming stripped 1 base from V and 4 bases from J, with 23 bases between. The receptor was isolated from a human donor in good health. The sample taken for sequencing was CD4+ T cells, either the whole sample or a sorted fraction (not recorded which). This sequence joins TRBV30 and TRBJ2-1; perhaps TRBD2 as D (5 bases). The CDR3 loop reads CAWSGKSHFAGPYNEQFF. Here the CDR3 DNA reads TGTGCCTGGAGTGGTAAATCCCACTTTGCGGGCCCTTACAATGAGCAGTTCTTC.